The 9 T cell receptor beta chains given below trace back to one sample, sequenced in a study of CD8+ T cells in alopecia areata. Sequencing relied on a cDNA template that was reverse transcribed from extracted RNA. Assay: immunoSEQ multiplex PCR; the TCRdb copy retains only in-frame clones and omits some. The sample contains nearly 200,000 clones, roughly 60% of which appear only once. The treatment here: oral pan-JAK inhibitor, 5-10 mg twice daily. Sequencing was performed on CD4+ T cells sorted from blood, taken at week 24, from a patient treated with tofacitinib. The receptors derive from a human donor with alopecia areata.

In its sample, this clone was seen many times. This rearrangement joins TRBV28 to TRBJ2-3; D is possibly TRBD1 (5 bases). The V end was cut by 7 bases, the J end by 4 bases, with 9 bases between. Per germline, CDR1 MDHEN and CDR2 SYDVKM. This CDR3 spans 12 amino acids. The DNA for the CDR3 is TGTGCCAGCATTCAAGGGGCAGATACGCAGTATTTT. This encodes CASIQGADTQYF.

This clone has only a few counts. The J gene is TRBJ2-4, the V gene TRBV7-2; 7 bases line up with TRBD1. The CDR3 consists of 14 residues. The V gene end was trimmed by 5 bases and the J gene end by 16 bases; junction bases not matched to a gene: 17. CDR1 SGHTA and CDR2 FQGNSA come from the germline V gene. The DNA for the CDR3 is TGTGCCAGCAGCCGGGACAGCAGCATTCATTCGTTATACTTC. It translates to CASSRDSSIHSLYF.

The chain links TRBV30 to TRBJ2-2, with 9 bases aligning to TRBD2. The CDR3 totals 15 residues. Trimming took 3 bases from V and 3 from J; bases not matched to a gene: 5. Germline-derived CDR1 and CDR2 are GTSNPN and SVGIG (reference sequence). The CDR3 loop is CAWRKGLADTGELFF. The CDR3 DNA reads TGTGCCTGGAGGAAGGGACTAGCTGACACCGGGGAGCTGTTTTTT.

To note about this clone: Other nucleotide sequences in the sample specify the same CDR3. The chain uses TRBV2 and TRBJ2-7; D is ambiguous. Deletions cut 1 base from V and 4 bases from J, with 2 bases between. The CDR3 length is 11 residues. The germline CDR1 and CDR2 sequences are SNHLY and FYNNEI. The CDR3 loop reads CASSEVYEQYF. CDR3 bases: TGTGCCAGCAGTGAAGTATACGAGCAGTACTTC.

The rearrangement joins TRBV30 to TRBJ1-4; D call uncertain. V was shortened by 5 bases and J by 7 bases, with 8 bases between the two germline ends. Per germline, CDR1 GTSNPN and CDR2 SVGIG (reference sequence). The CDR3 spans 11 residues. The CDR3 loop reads CAWGSGEKLFF. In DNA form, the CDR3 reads TGTGCCTGGGGAAGTGGTGAAAAACTGTTTTTT. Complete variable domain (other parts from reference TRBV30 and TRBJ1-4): SQTIHQWPATLVQPVGSPLSLECTVEGTSNPNLYWYRQAAGRGLQLLFYSVGIGQISSEVPQNLSASRPQDRQFILSSKKLLLSDSGFYLCAWGSGEKLFFGSGTQLSVL.

In DNA form, the CDR3 reads TGTGCCAGCAGTTCACCCGGACAGGGTCATGGCTACACCTTC. Its protein product is CASSSPGQGHGYTF. The chain carries TRBV27 and TRBJ1-2; TRBD1 aligns across 8 bases. Trimming at V came to 4 bases and at J to 6 bases, leaving 7 bases not matched to a gene. Germline-derived CDR1 and CDR2 are MNHEY and SMNVEV (reference sequence). The CDR3 consists of 14 residues.

The CDR3 sequence is CASSLESTGELFF. The CDR3 bases are TGCGCCAGCAGCTTGGAATCCACCGGGGAGCTGTTTTTT. This chain connects TRBV5-1 to TRBJ2-2; D is unresolved. The germline CDR1 and CDR2 sequences are SGHRS and YFSETQ. The CDR3 is made up of 13 amino acids. Trimming took off 0 bases at V and 4 bases at J, with 4 bases between the two ends.

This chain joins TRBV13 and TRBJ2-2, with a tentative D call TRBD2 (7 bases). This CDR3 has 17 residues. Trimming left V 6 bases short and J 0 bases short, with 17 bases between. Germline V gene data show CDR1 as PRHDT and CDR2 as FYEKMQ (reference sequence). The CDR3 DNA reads TGTGCCAGCAGTCTCACCCCGGGGGGCACGAACACCGGGGAGCTGTTTTTT. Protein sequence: CASSLTPGGTNTGELFF.

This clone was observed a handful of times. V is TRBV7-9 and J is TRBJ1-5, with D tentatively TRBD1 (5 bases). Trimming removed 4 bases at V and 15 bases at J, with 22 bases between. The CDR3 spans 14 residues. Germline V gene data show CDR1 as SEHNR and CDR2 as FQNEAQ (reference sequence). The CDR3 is CASSSPGSPNEWHF. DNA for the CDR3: TGTGCCAGCAGCTCCCCAGGGTCCCCGAACGAATGGCATTTT. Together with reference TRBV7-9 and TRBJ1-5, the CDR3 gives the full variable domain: DTGVSQNPRHKITKRGQNVTFRCDPISEHNRLYWYRQTLGQGPEFLTYFQNEAQLEKSRLLSDRFSAERPKGSFSTLEIQRTEQGDSAMYLCASSSPGSPNEWHFGDGTRLSIL.